This T cell receptor beta chain was profiled in a study of cytomegalovirus exposure and HLA in healthy donors. This CDR3 is built from 14 residues. Trimming took off 0 bases at V and 5 bases at J, with 12 bases between the two ends. Per germline, CDR1 SGHRS and CDR2 YFSETQ. The study's findings and limits: The TCR clusters that emerged in the first cohort tended, a later analysis found, to co-occur in the roughly 130 validation repertoires. TCR beta chains numbering more than 150 were designated cytomegalovirus-associated. Whilst most TCR sequences proved rare, a subset of public TCRs occurred across many donors.

To note about this clone: The antigen is unknown.

Using immunoSEQ multiplex PCR, the repertoire was profiled, and TCRdb retains in-frame clones only, with some absent. In the table there are 200,000 to 300,000 clones, 90% of which are singletons. Input material: PBMCs. The TCR originated in a woman aged 25 to 39 in good health and CMV-seronegative. This chain uses TRBV5-1 with TRBJ2-7, with D possibly TRBD2 on 5 matching bases. In DNA form, the CDR3 reads TGCGCCAGCAGCTTGGTGGCGGGTCGGAACGAGCAGTACTTC. Its protein product is CASSLVAGRNEQYF.